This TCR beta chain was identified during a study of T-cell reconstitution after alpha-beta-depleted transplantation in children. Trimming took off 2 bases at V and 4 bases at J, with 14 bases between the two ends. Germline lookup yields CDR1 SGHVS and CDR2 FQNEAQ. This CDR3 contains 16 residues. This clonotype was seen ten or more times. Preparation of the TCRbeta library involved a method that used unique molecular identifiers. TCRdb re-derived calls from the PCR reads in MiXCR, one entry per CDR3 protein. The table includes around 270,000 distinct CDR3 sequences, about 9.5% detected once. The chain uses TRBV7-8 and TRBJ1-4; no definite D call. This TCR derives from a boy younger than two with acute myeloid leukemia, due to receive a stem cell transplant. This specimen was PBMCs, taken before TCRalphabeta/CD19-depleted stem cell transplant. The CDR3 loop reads CASSLTVTLDNEKLFF. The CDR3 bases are TGTGCCAGCAGCTTAACAGTCACCTTAGATAATGAAAAACTGTTTTTT.